The 18 T cell receptor beta chains given below trace back to one sample, sequenced in a study of human T cells and chemical hapten exposure (dated by TCRdb to 2020 to 2022). Libraries were prepared through RACE. The sequencing machine was a NextSeq 500. In-frame beta chains were kept once TCRdb had trimmed the public reads at Q25 with fastp and called clones with MiXCR. Entries that share a CDR3 protein sequence are merged under the most common genes and DNA. Counted in this sample were 74,000 or so distinct CDR3 sequences; about an eighth of them appeared once. The ten largest clones add up to about 3.7% of the sample. This sample's time point label indicates: patch test 1, 2 weeks after DPC sensitization. The sample's treatment or condition label, in plain terms: therapeutic diphenylcyclopropenone sensitization with weekly scalp DPC. Sequenced material: whole blood, taken in connection with sensitization to the hapten diphenylcyclopropenone (DPC). These receptors were collected from a woman aged 60-75 years with alopecia areata. Some clones in this sample may be carry-over from other donors' samples.

As regards this clonotype: Just one base apart from a much larger clone, this may be a read error. This chain joins TRBV7-2 and TRBJ2-5; perhaps TRBD2 as D (5 bases). Trimming removed 3 bases from V and 5 bases from J, with 10 bases in between. The CDR3 is made up of 13 amino acids. Germline CDR1 reads SGHTA; CDR2 reads FQGNSA. CDR3 residues: CTSSFSRAETQYF. The CDR3 region has the DNA TGTACCAGCAGCTTTTCGCGGGCCGAGACCCAGTACTTC.

The V call is TRBV4-1, the J call TRBJ2-7; D is possibly TRBD1 (6 bases). The CDR3 totals 15 residues. V dropped 0 bases and J dropped 5 bases, with 14 bases sitting between them. Germline values: CDR1 MGHRA, CDR2 YSYEKL. The CDR3 reads CASSQENRVSDEQYF. The CDR3 DNA reads TGCGCCAGCAGCCAAGAAAACAGGGTAAGCGACGAGCAGTACTTC.

This clonotype was seen a handful of times. The chain combines TRBV18 with TRBJ1-1, with 7 bases fitting TRBD1. CDR3 length equals 14 residues. The V and J ends lost 1 base and 6 bases, in that order; junction bases with no gene match: 5. The V gene's germline CDR1 is KGHSH and CDR2 LQKENI. CDR3 region: CASSPQTGRAEAFF. The CDR3 DNA reads TGTGCCAGCTCACCACAGACAGGGCGCGCTGAAGCTTTCTTT.

This clonotype appeared many times. The chain has TRBV10-2 and TRBJ1-5, with D tentatively TRBD1 (6 bases). The germline V and J ends were trimmed by 1 base and 6 bases, with 16 bases remaining between them. In germline, CDR1 is WSHSY, CDR2 SAAADI. The CDR3 spans 16 residues. The CDR3 nucleotides are TGCGCCAGCAGTGAGTGGGGACGAAGAGGGGGTCAGCCCCAGCATTTT. Translation gives CASSEWGRRGGQPQHF.

In its sample, this clonotype was seen a few times. The V and J genes are TRBV18 and TRBJ2-3; D is perhaps TRBD1 (6 bases). This CDR3 is 15 amino acids long. V lost 3 bases to trimming and J lost 2 bases, with 12 bases between them. Germline V gene lookup returns CDR1 KGHSH and CDR2 LQKENI. The CDR3 DNA follows: TGTGCCAGCTCACCCCTCCCAGGGGCCACAGATACGCAGTATTTT. This encodes CASSPLPGATDTQYF.

This clonotype was seen many times. V is TRBV4-1 and J is TRBJ2-1; 9 bases align to TRBD2. The trim removed 4 bases at V and 6 bases at J, leaving 10 bases unmatched. The germline V gene has CDR1 MGHRA and CDR2 YSYEKL. The CDR3 runs to 16 residues. Here the CDR3 DNA reads TGCGCCAGCAGCCTCTCGGCGGGGGGGGCCTTCAATGAGCAGTTCTTC. The encoded protein is CASSLSAGGAFNEQFF.

This clonotype was seen a handful of times. The V call is TRBV30, the J call TRBJ2-3; no definite D call. This CDR3 is 13 amino acids long. V shed 0 bases and J shed 8 bases, with 12 bases lying between them. Germline CDR1 and CDR2: GTSNPN and SVGIG (reference sequence). CDR3 loop: CAWSVNPPVTQYF. The CDR3 bases are TGTGCCTGGAGTGTAAATCCCCCGGTTACGCAGTATTTT. Combining the CDR3 with reference TRBV30 and TRBJ2-3 gives the whole variable domain SQTIHQWPATLVQPVGSPLSLECTVEGTSNPNLYWYRQAAGRGLQLLFYSVGIGQISSEVPQNLSASRPQDRQFILSSKKLLLSDSGFYLCAWSVNPPVTQYFGPGTRLTVL.

The V and J genes are TRBV19 and TRBJ1-5, with 9 positions matching TRBD1. The germline V gene encodes CDR1 LNHDA and CDR2 SQIVND (reference sequence). Trimming took 4 bases from V and 4 from J; bases not matched to a gene: 5. The CDR3 sequence is 15 residues long. Here the CDR3 reads CASSRGTGRNQPQHF. CDR3 DNA: TGTGCCAGTAGTAGAGGGACAGGGAGGAATCAGCCCCAGCATTTT.

This clonotype was seen many times. The rearrangement joins TRBV11-2 to TRBJ1-1; TRBD1 matches 7 bases. The junction had 7 bases not matched to a gene; V was cut back by 6 bases and J by 6 bases. Looked up from germline, CDR1 is SGHAT and CDR2 is FQNNGV. The CDR3 sequence is 13 residues long. The CDR3 protein is CASRGGTDAEAFF. The CDR3, as DNA: TGTGCCAGCAGGGGAGGGACAGACGCTGAAGCTTTCTTT. The full variable domain, in which reference TRBV11-2 and TRBJ1-1 provide the parts outside the CDR3, is EAGVAQSPRYKIIEKRQSVAFWCNPISGHATLYWYQQILGQGPKLLIQFQNNGVVDDSQLPKDRFSAERLKGVDSTLKIQPAKLEDSAVYLCASRGGTDAEAFFGQGTRLTVV.

The V and J genes are TRBV2 and TRBJ2-1, with 7 bases lining up with TRBD1. The germline V gene has CDR1 SNHLY and CDR2 FYNNEI. The V gene end was trimmed by 6 bases and the J gene end by 14 bases; junction bases not matched to a gene: 7. The CDR3 has 11 amino acids. The CDR3, as DNA: TGTGCCAGCAGCCCTCAGGGGGTAAAGTTCTTC. Translated, it gives CASSPQGVKFF.

The chain combines TRBV20-1 with TRBJ1-1, with a weak D call TRBD1 (6 bases). CDR1 and CDR2 from the germline V gene are DFQATT and SNEGSKA (reference sequence). CDR3 length equals 13 residues. V was pared by 6 bases and J by 1 base, with 12 bases between. CDR3: CSAKGGRNTEAFF. The DNA of the CDR3 is TGCAGTGCGAAGGGGGGCAGGAACACTGAAGCTTTCTTT.

In this sample, this clonotype turned up many times. V gene TRBV7-6 combines with J gene TRBJ2-5; no clear D. The V end lost 8 bases, the J end lost 2 bases, and 15 bases lay between the germline ends. The CDR3 extends over 14 amino acids. From germline, CDR1 is SGHVS and CDR2 FNYEAQ. CDR3 loop: CASSSLRPQETQYF. The DNA of the CDR3 is TGTGCCAGCTCCTCTCTTCGTCCACAAGAGACCCAGTACTTC.

This clonotype has more than one count but fewer than ten. In DNA form, the CDR3 reads TGTGCCAGCAGCTCCGGACAGGGAGGCGAGCAGTACTTC. The encoded protein is CASSSGQGGEQYF. This sequence joins TRBV5-5 and TRBJ2-7; TRBD1 matches at 8 bases. The CDR3 covers 13 residues. The V segment lost 3 bases and the J segment 6 bases; nucleotides outside the gene matches: 5. Germline CDR1 SGHKS, CDR2 YYEKEE (reference sequence).

This clonotype occurred many times. CDR3 coding DNA: TGTGCCAGTAGTATAGATTGGAATGAAAAACTGTTTTTT. It encodes CASSIDWNEKLFF. The chain is built from TRBV19 and TRBJ1-4; no firm D call. Trimming took off 0 bases at V and 5 bases at J, with 4 bases between the two ends. The CDR3 is 13 amino acids. Per germline, CDR1 LNHDA and CDR2 SQIVND (reference sequence).

V usage is TRBV5-1 and J usage is TRBJ2-2, with D maybe TRBD1 (7 bases). V was shortened by 7 bases and J by 0 bases, with 10 bases between the two germline ends. The CDR3 covers 14 residues. Germline CDR1 is SGHRS and CDR2 is YFSETQ. The CDR3 DNA follows: TGCGCCAGCGCGGGGACAGCGAACACCGGGGAGCTGTTTTTT. Translation: CASAGTANTGELFF.

The chain combines TRBV20-1 with TRBJ1-1; 9 bases match TRBD1. Unmatched junction bases numbered 9, after V lost 5 bases and J lost 5 bases. Germline V gene sequence: CDR1 DFQATT, CDR2 SNEGSKA (reference sequence). This CDR3 contains 14 residues. The CDR3 DNA is TGCAGTGCTGAAAACAGGGGGCGTGGGACTGAAGCTTTCTTT. As protein: CSAENRGRGTEAFF.

This clonotype was seen repeatedly, ten times or more. V and J are TRBV4-1 and TRBJ1-2; D call uncertain. V lost 0 bases and J lost 8, with 13 bases in between. The CDR3 is made up of 14 amino acids. In germline, CDR1 is MGHRA, CDR2 YSYEKL. CDR3 region: CASSQDIPGRGYTF. The CDR3 bases are TGCGCCAGCAGCCAAGATATTCCAGGTCGGGGCTACACCTTC.

This clonotype was counted many times. J is TRBJ1-5 and V is TRBV18; a weak D match, TRBD1 (5 bases). The CDR3 loop spans 17 amino acids. Germline V gene lookup returns CDR1 KGHSH and CDR2 LQKENI. V was trimmed by 5 bases and J by 5 bases, leaving 22 bases between them. The CDR3 protein is CASSSNAPRVDDQPQHF. The CDR3 DNA sequence: TGTGCCAGCTCATCAAACGCTCCCAGGGTGGACGATCAGCCCCAGCATTTT.